This record covers a single T cell receptor beta chain. Its antigen is not known. Germline V gene data show CDR1 as SEHNR and CDR2 as FQNEAQ (reference sequence). The CDR3 covers 15 residues. V shed 1 base and J shed 7 bases, with 16 bases lying between them. The sample comes from a study of T cell repertoires in cytomegalovirus infection. Study summary: The public TCR beta signatures pointed to both CMV infection and matching HLA type.

The study, taken as a whole, reports: Clonotype analysis showed dominance of the ex vivo response by HLA-C-restricted CMV-specific TCR beta clonotypes. CMV carriers with the relevant HLA were identified by cumulative public TCR beta family frequency.

In TCRdb, the reads were re-called with MiXCR into one record per CDR3 protein. The sample has some 350,000 distinct CDR3 sequences, about 29% seen once. The sequence came from a human donor in good health (CMV status not recorded). Some clones in this sample may be carry-over from other donors' samples. V is TRBV7-9 and J is TRBJ1-2; D is ambiguous. The sample in question was cultured PBMCs, obtained from culture after CMV antigen stimulation. The CDR3 DNA sequence: TGTGCCAGCAGCTTAGATGTGTCAGTCAAGAGTGGCTACACCTTC. As protein: CASSLDVSVKSGYTF.